The 2 T cell receptor beta chains given below trace back to one sample, sequenced in a study of cytomegalovirus exposure and HLA in healthy donors. With 60 Vbeta and 13 Jbeta primers, the PCR was carried out. Using immunoSEQ multiplex PCR, the repertoire was profiled, and TCRdb retains in-frame clones only, with some absent. The sample has over 150,000 clones; roughly 80% are singletons. Material: PBMCs. The receptors here all came from a man aged 25 to 40 in good health and CMV-seropositive.

The chain combines TRBV14 with TRBJ2-1, with TRBD2 identical over 7 bases. J gave up 11 bases and V 4 bases, and 11 bases lay outside the gene matches. The CDR3 is 14 residues long. Per germline, CDR1 SGHDN and CDR2 FVKESK. The CDR3 coding sequence is TGTGCCAGCAGCCGCCAGCTTACTAGCGATCAGCAGTTCTTC. Its protein product is CASSRQLTSDQQFF.

A remark on this clone: The junction does not match germline at one end; this may be a read error. This chain connects TRBV6-1 to TRBJ2-7; D is unresolved. The CDR3 consists of 11 residues. Per the germline V gene, CDR1 is MNHNS and CDR2 is SASEGT. This CDR3 reads CATSFVYEQYF. The CDR3 DNA reads as TGTGCCACCAGTTTCGTCTACGAGCAGTACTTC.